The next 15 T cell receptor beta chains were all read from a single sample in a study of blood T cell repertoires in COVID-19. TCRdb's table, derived via immunoSEQ multiplex PCR, lists solely in-frame clones and lacks some. The profile covers about 210,000 clones, with around 92% appearing a single time and around 1.2% taken by the ten largest. Source material: peripheral blood. These receptors were collected from a man aged 25-40 years with acute or convalescent COVID-19.

The chain is built from TRBV29-1 and TRBJ2-1; 7 bases are shared with TRBD2. The junction had 6 bases not matched to a gene; V was cut back by 4 bases and J by 3 bases. CDR3 length equals 14 residues. The V gene's germline CDR1 is SQVTM and CDR2 ANQGSEA. The CDR3 sequence is CSVATGGVYNEQFF. The CDR3 nucleotides are TGCAGCGTTGCGACTGGGGGGGTCTACAATGAGCAGTTCTTC.

This chain joins TRBV11-2 and TRBJ2-4; unclear D gene. V gave up 5 bases and J gave up 11 bases, with 13 bases separating them. This CDR3 is built from 12 residues. From germline, CDR1 is SGHAT and CDR2 FQNNGV. The CDR3 nucleotides read TGTGCCAGCAGCCGAAGCCGGTTCGTTCAGTACTTC. Protein product: CASSRSRFVQYF. The full variable domain, in which reference TRBV11-2 and TRBJ2-4 provide the parts outside the CDR3, is EAGVAQSPRYKIIEKRQSVAFWCNPISGHATLYWYQQILGQGPKLLIQFQNNGVVDDSQLPKDRFSAERLKGVDSTLKIQPAKLEDSAVYLCASSRSRFVQYFGAGTRLSVL.

This chain links TRBV29-1 with TRBJ2-1, with TRBD1 identical over 7 bases. Germline V gene lookup returns CDR1 SQVTM and CDR2 ANQGSEA. The CDR3 length is 13 residues. J lost 3 bases, V lost 5 bases, and 4 bases had no gene match. CDR3: CSVKGQNYNEQFF. The CDR3, as DNA: TGCAGCGTTAAGGGACAGAACTACAATGAGCAGTTCTTC.

This rearrangement joins TRBV2 to TRBJ2-3, with 12 bases aligning to TRBD1. V shed 5 bases, J shed 5 bases, and the junction held 8 bases outside the gene matches. The CDR3 runs to 16 residues. Germline CDR1 reads SNHLY; CDR2 reads FYNNEI. The CDR3 loop reads CASSQGQGAFRDTQYF. DNA for the CDR3: TGTGCCAGCAGTCAGGGACAGGGGGCTTTTAGAGATACGCAGTATTTT.

The J gene is TRBJ2-4, the V gene TRBV11-2, with 8 nucleotides matching TRBD2. The V gene's germline CDR1 is SGHAT and CDR2 FQNNGV. The CDR3 runs 18 residues. Trimming cost V 3 bases and J 3 bases; bases outside gene matches: 13. CDR3 amino acids: CASSFSAGGLGGKNIQYF. The CDR3 DNA reads TGTGCCAGCAGCTTTTCGGCGGGGGGACTAGGTGGCAAAAACATTCAGTACTTC.

The chain carries TRBV5-1 and TRBJ2-1, with D perhaps TRBD1 (5 bases). This CDR3 has 12 amino acids. Germline loops: CDR1 SGHRS, CDR2 YFSETQ. The V end lost 4 bases, the J end lost 7 bases, and 9 bases lay between the germline ends. CDR3 region: CASSTGPNEQFF. The CDR3 bases are TGCGCCAGCAGCACAGGCCCAAATGAGCAGTTCTTC.

The J gene is TRBJ2-2, the V gene TRBV24-1; 10 bases line up with TRBD1. Losses at the gene ends were 4 bases for V and 1 base for J; bases not matched to a gene: 11. The germline gives CDR1 KGHDR, CDR2 SFDVKD. The CDR3 has 19 amino acids. Here the CDR3 reads CATSDYTGTGDLNTGELFF. The CDR3 bases are TGTGCCACCAGTGACTACACCGGGACAGGGGACCTGAACACCGGGGAGCTGTTTTTT.

This rearrangement joins TRBV5-1 to TRBJ1-4; D is undetermined. This CDR3 is 16 amino acids long. Germline V lookup: CDR1 SGHRS, CDR2 YFSETQ. V dropped 5 bases and J dropped 0 bases, with 14 bases sitting between them. In nucleotides, the CDR3 is TGCGCCAGCAGTCCGGAGTCCGGGACAACTAATGAAAAACTGTTTTTT. It is translated as CASSPESGTTNEKLFF.

The V gene is TRBV2, the J gene TRBJ1-6, with D hard to call. The CDR3 totals 13 residues. Germline lookup yields CDR1 SNHLY and CDR2 FYNNEI. V dropped 4 bases and J dropped 10 bases, with 11 bases sitting between them. DNA of the CDR3: TGTGCCAGCAGTGCACAGTGGGCCTCACCCCTCCACTTT. Protein product: CASSAQWASPLHF.

This chain links TRBV19 with TRBJ2-1; the match to TRBD2 covers 10 bases. This CDR3 is built from 18 residues. V gave up 1 base and J gave up 3 bases; unmatched junction bases: 9. Germline V gene sequence: CDR1 LNHDA, CDR2 SQIVND (reference sequence). CDR3 sequence (DNA): TGTGCCAGTAGTATAGTCCTAGCGGGAGCGGCAAACTACAATGAGCAGTTCTTC. Translation gives CASSIVLAGAANYNEQFF.

This chain links TRBV3-1 (or the pseudogene TRBV3-2) with TRBJ2-7; D perhaps matches TRBD1 (6 bases). The CDR3 loop spans 16 amino acids. The germline gives CDR1 LGHDT, CDR2 YNNKEL (reference sequence). The germline V and J ends were trimmed by 0 bases and 6 bases, with 18 bases remaining between them. CDR3 loop: CASSQEFRGYLGEQYF. The CDR3 nucleotides read TGTGCCAGCAGCCAAGAATTCAGGGGTTACTTGGGCGAGCAGTACTTC.

This clone was seen once. V gene TRBV28 combines with J gene TRBJ2-2; 8 bases are a match to TRBD1. This CDR3 spans 16 amino acids. Germline CDR1 MDHEN, CDR2 SYDVKM. With 6 bases clipped from V and 5 bases from J, the junction kept 11 bases outside the gene matches. CDR3 protein: CASRDTTGVGTGELFF. CDR3 nucleotide sequence: TGTGCCAGCAGAGACACGACAGGGGTGGGGACCGGGGAGCTGTTTTTT.

This rearrangement joins TRBV12-3 or TRBV12-4 to TRBJ1-5; D uncertain. The CDR3 spans 13 residues. The ends were cut back, 8 bases at V and 2 bases at J, with 10 bases in the middle. The chain's CDR3 is CASARAGNQPQHF. CDR3 bases: TGTGCCAGCGCCCGCGCGGGCAATCAGCCCCAGCATTTT.

The chain has TRBV9 and TRBJ2-2, with a tentative D call TRBD2 (6 bases). Trimming took 2 bases from V and 3 from J, leaving 14 bases between them. The germline CDR1 and CDR2 sequences are SGDLS and YYNGEE. The CDR3 covers 16 residues. CDR3 sequence (DNA): TGTGCCAGCAGCGTGGCTAGGGAGGTGTACACCGGGGAGCTGTTTTTT. This codes for CASSVAREVYTGELFF.

A remark on this clone: A junction end diverges from the germline sequence, so it may reflect a read error. This rearrangement joins TRBV6-5 to TRBJ2-5, with D tentatively TRBD2 (6 bases). CDR1 MNHEY and CDR2 SVGAGI come from the germline V gene. The CDR3 has 12 amino acids. The CDR3 loop reads CASSYSRGGLNF. The CDR3 DNA follows: TGTGCCAGCAGTTACTCGCGGGGAGGTTTGAACTTC.